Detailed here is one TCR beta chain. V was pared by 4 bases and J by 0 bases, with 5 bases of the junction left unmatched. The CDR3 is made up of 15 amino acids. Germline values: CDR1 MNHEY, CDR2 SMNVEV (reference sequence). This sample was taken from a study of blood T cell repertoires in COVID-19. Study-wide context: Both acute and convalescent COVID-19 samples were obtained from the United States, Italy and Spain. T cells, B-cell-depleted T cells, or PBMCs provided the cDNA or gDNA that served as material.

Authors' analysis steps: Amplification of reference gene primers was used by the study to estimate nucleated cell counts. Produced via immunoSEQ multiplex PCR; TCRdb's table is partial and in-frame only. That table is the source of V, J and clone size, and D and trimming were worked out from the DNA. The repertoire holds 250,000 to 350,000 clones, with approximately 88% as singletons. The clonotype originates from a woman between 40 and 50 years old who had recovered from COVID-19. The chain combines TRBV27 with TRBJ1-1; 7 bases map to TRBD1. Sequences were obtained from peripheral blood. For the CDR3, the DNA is TGTGCCAGCAGTTCCGAGAGGGGGCTGAACACTGAAGCTTTCTTT. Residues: CASSSERGLNTEAFF.